These T cell receptor beta chains were read from a single sample in a study of cytomegalovirus exposure and HLA in healthy donors. The protocol was immunoSEQ multiplex PCR, while the TCRdb copy is restricted to in-frame clones and leaves out a portion. Among 200,000 or so clones, roughly 74% were seen once, and the ten largest hold approximately 6%. Sequences were obtained from PBMCs. The source is a woman between 25 and 40 years old in good health and CMV-seropositive. CDR3s include the opening cysteine and the closing phenylalanine or tryptophan. The D gene is left open where the match is weak. For some rows the clone size is stated as once, few or many, or as a class when expanded; others skip it.

J gene | clone size | V gene | D gene | CDR3 length | CDR3 protein | CDR3 DNA
TRBJ2-7 | NA | TRBV5-4 | TRBD2 | 15 | CASSLGLAGMEEQYF | TGTGCCAGCAGCTTGGGACTAGCGGGGATGGAGGAGCAGTACTTC
TRBJ2-6 | NA | TRBV6-1 | NA | 15 | CASSHPGSGANVLTF | TGTGCCAGCAGCCATCCGGGGTCTGGGGCCAACGTCCTGACTTTC
TRBJ2-1 | NA | TRBV10-1 | NA | 15 | CASSEVAGANNEQFF | TGCGCCAGCAGTGAGGTCGCGGGGGCCAACAATGAGCAGTTCTTC
TRBJ1-4 | NA | TRBV5-1 | NA | 16 | CASSLVVGQGNEKLFF | TGCGCCAGCAGCTTGGTTGTTGGGCAGGGAAATGAAAAACTGTTTTTT
TRBJ2-7 | NA | TRBV29-1 | TRBD2 | 12 | CSGRDGRWEQYF | TGCAGCGGCAGGGACGGGAGGTGGGAGCAGTACTTC
TRBJ2-1 | NA | TRBV4-2 | TRBD1 | 12 | CASSRQGNEQFF | TGTGCCAGCAGTCGACAGGGGAATGAGCAGTTCTTC
TRBJ1-1 | NA | TRBV5-6 | NA | 16 | CASSLTTIATRTEAFF | TGTGCCAGCAGCTTGACAACTATTGCAACGCGCACTGAAGCTTTCTTT
TRBJ2-1 | NA | TRBV6-1 | NA | 14 | CASSEMGHDNEQFF | TGTGCCAGCAGTGAAATGGGGCACGACAATGAGCAGTTCTTC
TRBJ2-7 | NA | TRBV5-6 | TRBD1 | 17 | CASSWWRFGQGPYEQYF | TGTGCCAGCAGCTGGTGGAGGTTCGGACAGGGGCCTTACGAGCAGTACTTC
TRBJ1-5 | NA | TRBV1 | NA | 11 | CTSTLHQPQHF | TGCACCAGCACCCTTCATCAGCCCCAGCATTTT
TRBJ2-1 | NA | TRBV9 | NA | 18 | CASSLPGEFTPPYNEQFF | TGTGCCAGCAGCCTCCCGGGGGAGTTTACACCTCCCTACAATGAGCAGTTCTTC
TRBJ2-2 | few | TRBV5-8 | TRBD2 | 18 | CASSFASGSFWNTGELFF | TGTGCCAGCAGCTTCGCTAGCGGGAGCTTTTGGAACACCGGGGAGCTGTTTTTT
TRBJ2-3 | few | TRBV7-3 | TRBD2 | 17 | CASSSTRLAGSTDTQYF | TGTGCCAGCAGCTCAACTCGACTAGCGGGGAGCACAGATACGCAGTATTTT
TRBJ1-6 | NA | TRBV9 | TRBD1 | 15 | CASSTRTGQNSPLHF | TGTGCCAGCAGCACTAGGACAGGACAAAATTCACCCCTCCACTTT
TRBJ2-7 | few | TRBV6-5 | NA | 14 | CASTTRAPAYEQYF | TGTGCCAGCACTACCAGGGCTCCAGCGTACGAGCAGTACTTC
TRBJ1-1 | NA | TRBV5-1 | NA | 15 | CASRDVTALNTEAFF | TGCGCCAGCAGAGATGTCACAGCTTTGAACACTGAAGCTTTCTTT
TRBJ2-3 | NA | TRBV7-3 | TRBD1 | 16 | CASSLTGQGITDTQYF | TGTGCCAGCAGCTTAACAGGACAGGGTATCACAGATACGCAGTATTTT
TRBJ2-7 | NA | TRBV7-9 | NA | 15 | CASSLASYRSYEQYF | TGTGCCAGCAGCTTAGCCTCTTACAGGTCCTACGAGCAGTACTTC
TRBJ1-2 | NA | TRBV27 | TRBD1 | 14 | CASSSAGTGGGYTF | TGTGCCAGCAGTTCCGCCGGGACAGGGGGCGGCTACACCTTC
TRBJ1-3 | NA | TRBV9 | NA | 14 | CASSAGTTGNTIYF | TGTGCCAGCAGCGCCGGGACAACTGGAAACACCATATATTTT
TRBJ2-3 | NA | TRBV2 | NA | 14 | CASSEGSGVDTQYF | TGTGCCAGCAGTGAGGGTAGCGGAGTAGATACGCAGTATTTT